A single sample gave rise to the 8 T cell receptor beta chains below, sequenced in a study of cytomegalovirus exposure and HLA in healthy donors. PCR used 60 Vbeta primers and 13 Jbeta primers. The repertoire was sequenced with immunoSEQ multiplex PCR; TCRdb's copy has only in-frame clones and lacks some. The table includes tens of thousands of clones, approximately 71% detected once. Sequenced sample: PBMCs. The source is a man aged 40-49 years in good health and CMV-seronegative.

A word on this clone: The junction shows a germline mismatch at one end, possibly a read error. In DNA form, the CDR3 reads TGTGACAGCAGTCGGGCGGAGGCCGATATCTCTGGAAACACCATATATTTT. It translates to CDSSRAEADISGNTIYF. The gene calls are TRBV2 and TRBJ1-3; no firm D call. From germline, CDR1 is SNHLY and CDR2 FYNNEI. CDR3 length: 17 amino acids.

V and J are TRBV7-9 and TRBJ1-1, with no clear D. Trimming removed 5 bases from V and 8 bases from J, with 15 bases in between. Per germline, CDR1 SEHNR and CDR2 FQNEAQ (reference sequence). The CDR3 covers 13 residues. CDR3: CASSAGGDREAFF. The CDR3 DNA reads as TGTGCCAGCAGCGCCGGAGGTGACCGCGAAGCTTTCTTT.

This chain connects TRBV6-5 to TRBJ2-7; D is perhaps TRBD2 (6 bases). This CDR3 has 15 amino acids. Trimming stripped 0 bases from V and 7 bases from J, with 16 bases between. Germline lookup yields CDR1 MNHEY and CDR2 SVGAGI. The CDR3, as DNA: TGTGCCAGCAGTTACTCTAGGGAGGAGTTCGAGGAGCAGTACTTC. Protein product: CASSYSREEFEEQYF.

The V and J genes are TRBV11-2 and TRBJ2-2; D perhaps matches TRBD2 (5 bases). CDR1 is SGHAT, CDR2 FQNNGV, per germline. The CDR3 is made up of 13 amino acids. V gave up 4 bases and J gave up 4 bases, with 7 bases separating them. CDR3 region: CASSSRGTGELFF. CDR3 in DNA: TGTGCCAGCAGCTCTCGGGGCACCGGGGAGCTGTTTTTT.

This chain links TRBV27 with TRBJ2-1; 7 nucleotides agree with TRBD2. The V gene's germline CDR1 is MNHEY and CDR2 SMNVEV (reference sequence). After removal of 4 bases from V and 10 bases from J, the junction contained 10 bases not matched to a gene. This CDR3 contains 14 residues. The DNA of the CDR3 is TGTGCCAGCAGTTCCCCCTCTAGCGGCCGCGAGCAGTTCTTC. Protein sequence: CASSSPSSGREQFF.

Here the CDR3 reads CASSRLDYNEQFF. CDR3 in DNA: TGTGCCAGCAGCAGACTAGACTACAATGAGCAGTTCTTC. The rearrangement links TRBV25-1 to TRBJ2-1; TRBD2 is a possible D gene (6 bases). Germline loops: CDR1 MGHDK, CDR2 SYGVNS. This CDR3 region has 13 residues. V lost 6 bases and J 3 bases, leaving 9 bases between the germline ends.

The chain has TRBV6-5 and TRBJ1-1; 7 nucleotides match TRBD1. This CDR3 comprises 15 residues. With 4 bases clipped from V and 1 base from J, the junction kept 6 bases outside the gene matches. Germline V gene data show CDR1 as MNHEY and CDR2 as SVGAGI. The CDR3 coding sequence is TGTGCCAGCAGTTTATACAGGGGAGGGAACACTGAAGCTTTCTTT. The encoded protein is CASSLYRGGNTEAFF.

This clone was found once. The chain carries TRBV18 and TRBJ1-1, with D possibly TRBD1 on 6 matching bases. The CDR3 is made up of 15 amino acids. V was clipped by 3 bases and J by 3 bases, with 14 bases between them. Germline lookup yields CDR1 KGHSH and CDR2 LQKENI. CDR3 sequence reads: CASSPQGGGDTEAFF. DNA for the CDR3: TGTGCCAGCTCACCGCAAGGGGGAGGGGACACTGAAGCTTTCTTT.